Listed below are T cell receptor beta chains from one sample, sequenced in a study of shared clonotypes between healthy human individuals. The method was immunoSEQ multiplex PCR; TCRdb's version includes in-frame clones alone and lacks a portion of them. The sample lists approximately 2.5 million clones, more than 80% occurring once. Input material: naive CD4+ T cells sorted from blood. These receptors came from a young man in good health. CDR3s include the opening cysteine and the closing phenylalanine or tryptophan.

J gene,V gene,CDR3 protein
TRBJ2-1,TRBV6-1,CASSGASGGASEQFF
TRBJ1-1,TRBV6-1,CASSEGTGAPAFF
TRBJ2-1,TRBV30,CASGTSGRVSYNEQFF
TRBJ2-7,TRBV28,CASSFGGNVYEQYF
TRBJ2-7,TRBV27,CASMGLAGGYSYEQYF
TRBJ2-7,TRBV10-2,CASSESIAAGRGDF
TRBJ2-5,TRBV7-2,CASSLGLAGGYQYF
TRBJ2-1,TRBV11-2,CASSFLSGSTSSEQFF
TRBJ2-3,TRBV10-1,CASSRTGSTDTQYF
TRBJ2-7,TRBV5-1,CASRFDRTSREQYF
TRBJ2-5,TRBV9,CASSVRTGQETQYF
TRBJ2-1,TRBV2,CASRLAGVTEQFF
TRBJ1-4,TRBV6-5,CASSYSGTGNEKLFF
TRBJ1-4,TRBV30,CALETGTGNEKLFF
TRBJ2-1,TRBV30,CAWSVWGNEQFF
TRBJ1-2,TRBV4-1,CASSQLLRDANNYGYTF
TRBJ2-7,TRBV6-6,CASRLFQDSLQYF
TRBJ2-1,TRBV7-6,CASSEALSYVLNNEQFF
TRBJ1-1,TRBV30,CAWIRNKGGNTEAFF
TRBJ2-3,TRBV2,CASERGLVADTQYF
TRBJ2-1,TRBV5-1,CASSVGGTNEQFF
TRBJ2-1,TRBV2,CASSPLTNEQFF
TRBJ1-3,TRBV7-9,CASSLKSPGNTIYF
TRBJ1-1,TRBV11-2,CASSAQERNTEAFF
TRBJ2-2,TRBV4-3,CASSQEPQGGTGELFF
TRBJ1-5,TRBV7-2,CASSLVGGPSNQPQHF
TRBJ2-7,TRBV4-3,CASSQGLVMGNEQYF
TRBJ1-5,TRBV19,CASSITTGTVQPQHF